This T cell receptor (beta chain) was captured by sequencing in a study of T cell responses to AZD1222 COVID-19 vaccine. Libraries were prepared by immunoSEQ multiplex PCR; TCRdb keeps only in-frame clonotypes and omits some of them. The sample consists of 150,000 to 200,000 clones, roughly 91% of them appearing once. V lost 3 bases and J lost 5, with 11 bases in between. This CDR3 is 12 amino acids long. Germline lookup yields CDR1 GTSNPN and CDR2 SVGIG (reference sequence). Second-dose intervals near 4 or 12 weeks were combined. In this sample, this clone turned up once. Its specificity is unknown. Points from the study as a whole: At 160-218 and 743-854, vaccine-associated CD4 TCRs were dominant, and they spanned spike.

This receptor was obtained from an adult who received the AZD1222 COVID-19 vaccine. The V gene is TRBV30, the J gene TRBJ2-7, with a possible D match to TRBD1 (6 bases). Sequencing was performed on peripheral blood, taken 28 days after the second AZD1222 dose. CDR3 DNA: TGTGCCTGGAGCGGCAGGGGCAACGAGCAGTACTTC. Residues: CAWSGRGNEQYF.